What follows are 2 T cell receptor beta chains derived from one specimen sequenced in a study of blood T cell repertoires in COVID-19. The data were produced by immunoSEQ multiplex PCR, yet TCRdb's version contains in-frame clones alone and is incomplete. Seen here are about 230,000 clones, roughly 81% observed once, and the top ten hold about 0.93%. Sequencing was carried out using peripheral blood. Receptors originate from a man in his forties with acute or convalescent COVID-19.

The V gene is TRBV5-4, the J gene TRBJ2-3; TRBD2 matches 7 bases. The CDR3 runs to 12 residues. In germline, CDR1 is SGHNT, CDR2 YYREEE (reference sequence). The ends lost 6 bases at V and 13 bases at J; junction bases unmatched: 11. The CDR3 protein is CASTSASGPKYF. The DNA of the CDR3 is TGTGCCAGCACCTCCGCTAGCGGCCCTAAGTATTTT.

The V and J genes are TRBV19 and TRBJ1-5; D remains ambiguous. Germline CDR1 LNHDA, CDR2 SQIVND (reference sequence). V was trimmed by 2 bases and J by 1 base, leaving 9 bases between them. This CDR3 contains 15 residues. The CDR3: CASSIFSVSNQPQHF. As DNA, the CDR3 is TGTGCCAGTAGTATATTCAGTGTCAGCAATCAGCCCCAGCATTTT.